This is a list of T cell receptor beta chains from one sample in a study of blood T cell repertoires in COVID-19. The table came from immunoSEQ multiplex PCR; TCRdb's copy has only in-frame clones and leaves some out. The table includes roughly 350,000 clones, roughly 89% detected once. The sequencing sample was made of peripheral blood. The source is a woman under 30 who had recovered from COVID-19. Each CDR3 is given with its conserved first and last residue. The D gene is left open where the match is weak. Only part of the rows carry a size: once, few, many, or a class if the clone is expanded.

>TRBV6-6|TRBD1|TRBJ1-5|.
CASRLQQGLNQPQHF
TGTGCCAGCAGACTTCAACAGGGGCTCAATCAGCCCCAGCATTTT
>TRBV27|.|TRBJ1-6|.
CASSFRDYTYNSPLHF
TGTGCCAGCAGTTTCCGGGACTACACCTATAATTCACCCCTCCACTTT
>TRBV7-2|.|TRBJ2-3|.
CASSLVASADTQYF
TGTGCCAGCAGCTTAGTTGCTAGCGCAGATACGCAGTATTTT
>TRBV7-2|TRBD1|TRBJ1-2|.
CASSLQSGTGLPIYGYTF
TGTGCCAGCAGCTTACAGAGCGGGACAGGGCTACCTATCTATGGCTACACCTTC
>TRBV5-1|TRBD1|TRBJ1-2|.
CASSPRTGAVKYGYTF
TGCGCCAGCAGCCCACGGACAGGGGCTGTTAAGTATGGCTACACCTTC
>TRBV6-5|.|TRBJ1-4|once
CASSYSAFRGEKLFF
TGTGCCAGCAGTTACTCGGCGTTCAGGGGTGAAAAACTGTTTTTT
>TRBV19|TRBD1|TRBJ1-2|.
CASALGQGAIYGYTF
TGTGCCAGCGCCCTGGGACAGGGGGCGATCTATGGCTACACCTTC
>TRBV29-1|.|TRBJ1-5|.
CSVSDGLRQPQHF
TGCAGCGTCTCAGACGGGTTGCGTCAGCCCCAGCATTTT
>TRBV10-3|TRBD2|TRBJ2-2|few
CAIRGQAGAGELFF
TGTGCCATCAGGGGACAAGCGGGAGCCGGGGAGCTGTTTTTT
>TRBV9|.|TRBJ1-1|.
CASSPSRGTEAFF
TGTGCCAGCAGCCCGAGTCGGGGCACTGAAGCTTTCTTT
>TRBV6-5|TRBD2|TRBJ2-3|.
CASRPGLVSTDTQYF
TGTGCCAGCAGACCCGGACTAGTTAGCACAGATACGCAGTATTTT
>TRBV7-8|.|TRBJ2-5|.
CASSLFDRPTQETQYF
TGTGCCAGCAGCTTATTTGATAGGCCGACACAAGAGACCCAGTACTTC
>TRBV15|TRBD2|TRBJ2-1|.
CATSREGGGRAYEQFF
TGTGCCACCAGCAGAGAGGGAGGCGGGAGGGCTTATGAGCAGTTCTTC
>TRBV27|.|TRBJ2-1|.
CASSLPLNTDEQFF
TGTGCCAGCAGTTTACCTCTAAATACCGATGAGCAGTTCTTC
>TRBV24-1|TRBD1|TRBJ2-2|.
CATSDIRDRNTGELFF
TGTGCCACCAGTGATATCCGGGACAGGAACACCGGGGAGCTGTTTTTT